Presented here are 19 T cell receptor beta chains from one specimen sequenced in a study of blood T cell repertoires in COVID-19 (dated by TCRdb to the early 2020s). The library came from the immunoSEQ multiplex PCR assay. Drawn from immuneACCESS, this table holds only the in-frame rearrangements with V and J called that TCRdb kept. Clones are partly lost; checked studies trace under half to an unresolved V gene and leave the rest unexplained. The sample yields tens of thousands of clones; over 75% were counted once. The top ten clones comprise around 40% of the sample. The specimen sequenced was peripheral blood. The receptor set was obtained from an elderly woman with acute or convalescent COVID-19.

As DNA, the CDR3 is TGTGCCAGCAGTCCCACAGGGATCTATGGCTACACCTTC. It codes for CASSPTGIYGYTF. The chain combines TRBV6-5 with TRBJ1-2; possibly TRBD1 for D (6 bases). V was cut by 5 bases and J by 4 bases, with 11 bases left in between. The CDR3 covers 13 residues. Germline lookup yields CDR1 MNHEY and CDR2 SVGAGI.

This clone turned up a few times. The chain uses TRBV11-3 and TRBJ2-7, with D hard to call. The CDR3 has 14 amino acids. V was cut by 1 base and J by 6 bases, with 13 bases left in between. Per germline, CDR1 SGHNT and CDR2 YENEEA. The CDR3 spells CASSLGSNGREQYF. The CDR3 DNA is TGTGCCAGCAGCTTAGGCTCCAATGGGCGCGAGCAGTACTTC. Supplemented by reference TRBV11-3 and TRBJ2-7, the full variable domain reads EAGVVQSPRYKIIEKKQPVAFWCNPISGHNTLYWYLQNLGQGPELLIRYENEEAVDDSQLPKDRFSAERLKGVDSTLKIQPAELGDSAVYLCASSLGSNGREQYFGPGTRLTVT.

This chain links TRBV7-9 with TRBJ1-2; tentatively, D is TRBD1 (5 bases). The V gene lost 1 base and the J gene lost 4 bases, with 7 bases spanning the gap. The V gene's germline CDR1 is SEHNR and CDR2 FQNEAQ (reference sequence). The CDR3 runs 13 residues. The CDR3 spells CASSLVTVYGYTF. The CDR3 DNA reads as TGTGCCAGCAGCTTAGTGACAGTCTATGGCTACACCTTC.

The table lists this clone with many counts. The chain combines TRBV7-3 with TRBJ2-2, with 9 bases aligning to TRBD2. The V segment lost 5 bases and the J segment 4 bases; nucleotides outside the gene matches: 5. This CDR3 comprises 15 residues. Germline CDR1 is SGHTA and CDR2 is FQGTGA. The CDR3 loop reads CASSPGLASTGELFF. The CDR3 region has the DNA TGTGCCAGCAGCCCTGGACTAGCGAGCACCGGGGAGCTGTTTTTT.

Here the CDR3 reads CASSPAGYGYTF. The CDR3 nucleotides read TGTGCCAGCAGTCCCGCCGGGTATGGCTACACCTTC. This rearrangement joins TRBV12-3 or TRBV12-4 to TRBJ1-2, with D hard to call. Trimming took 5 bases from V and 5 from J, leaving 9 bases between them. This CDR3 contains 12 residues.

Ten or more counts support this clone. The chain carries TRBV19 and TRBJ1-3, with TRBD1 as a possible D gene (6 bases). The CDR3 is 15 residues long. V was cut by 5 bases and J by 2 bases, with 13 bases left in between. Germline V CDR1 and CDR2: LNHDA, SQIVND (reference sequence). The CDR3 sequence is CASSGGQRPGNTIYF. In nucleotides, the CDR3 is TGTGCCAGTAGTGGCGGACAGCGACCTGGAAACACCATATATTTT.

J is TRBJ2-3 and V is TRBV7-8, with 10 nucleotides matching TRBD2. The CDR3 length is 15 residues. From germline, CDR1 is SGHVS and CDR2 FQNEAQ. The trim removed 3 bases at V and 5 bases at J, leaving 5 bases unmatched. The CDR3 reads CASSLIAGGGDTQYF. The CDR3 DNA reads as TGTGCCAGCAGCTTGATAGCGGGGGGTGGAGATACGCAGTATTTT.

The genes are TRBV11-2 and TRBJ1-3; 8 positions agree with TRBD1. The ends lost 6 bases at V and 4 bases at J; junction bases unmatched: 11. Germline values: CDR1 SGHAT, CDR2 FQNNGV. The CDR3 covers 16 residues. CDR3 nucleotides: TGTGCCAGCAGTTTTACCGGACAGGGTGCCGGAAACACCATATATTTT. Its protein product is CASSFTGQGAGNTIYF.

The chain is built from TRBV28 and TRBJ1-1; D call uncertain. CDR3 length: 14 amino acids. V gave up 4 bases and J gave up 1 base, with 10 bases separating them. The germline gives CDR1 MDHEN, CDR2 SYDVKM. CDR3 in DNA: TGTGCCAGCAGTTCCACCGCAGAGAACACTGAAGCTTTCTTT. Translated: CASSSTAENTEAFF.

The chain couples TRBV19 to TRBJ1-5; D is unclear. The CDR3 length is 13 residues. Trimming took off 4 bases at V and 11 bases at J, with 15 bases between the two ends. From germline, CDR1 is LNHDA and CDR2 SQIVND (reference sequence). The CDR3 protein is CASSTSSSAAQHF. The DNA for the CDR3 is TGTGCCAGTAGTACCTCATCAAGCGCGGCCCAGCATTTT.

The chain combines TRBV20-1 with TRBJ1-6; the D is unclear. Germline CDR1 reads DFQATT; CDR2 reads SNEGSKA (reference sequence). This CDR3 is built from 13 residues. V lost 3 bases, J lost 7 bases, and 10 bases lay in between. CDR3 loop: CSASPGLNSPLHF. The CDR3 region has the DNA TGCAGTGCTAGTCCGGGTCTCAATTCACCCCTCCACTTT.

The chain uses TRBV11-3 and TRBJ1-1; unclear D gene. The V and J ends lost 5 bases and 0 bases respectively, with 10 bases between them. The CDR3 has 14 residues. CDR1 is SGHNT and CDR2 is YENEEA in the germline V gene. The CDR3 loop reads CASSRSSVNTEAFF. In DNA, the CDR3 is TGTGCCAGCAGCCGGAGTAGCGTGAACACTGAAGCTTTCTTT.

The V and J genes are TRBV19 and TRBJ2-2; a weak D match, TRBD1 (5 bases). Trimming left V 5 bases short and J 5 bases short, with 18 bases between. The CDR3 totals 16 residues. Germline CDR1 reads LNHDA; CDR2 reads SQIVND (reference sequence). The CDR3 coding sequence is TGTGCCAGTAGTCCCAGGGAATCCCCCTATACCGGGGAGCTGTTTTTT. It translates to CASSPRESPYTGELFF.

The chain uses TRBV5-1 and TRBJ2-7; TRBD1 is a possible D gene (7 bases). The germline V gene encodes CDR1 SGHRS and CDR2 YFSETQ. V gave up 0 bases and J gave up 3 bases, with 13 bases separating them. CDR3 length equals 15 residues. The CDR3 region has the DNA TGCGCCAGCAGCTTGGAAGCAGGGGGAGGCTACGAGCAGTACTTC. Translation: CASSLEAGGGYEQYF. Full variable domain (outside the CDR3, taken from reference TRBV5-1 and TRBJ2-7): KAGVTQTPRYLIKTRGQQVTLSCSPISGHRSVSWYQQTPGQGLQFLFEYFSETQRNKGNFPGRFSGRQFSNSRSEMNVSTLELGDSALYLCASSLEAGGGYEQYFGPGTRLTVT.

The V gene is TRBV3-1 (or the pseudogene TRBV3-2), the J gene TRBJ1-1; no clear D. The CDR3 is 15 residues long. Germline assignment: CDR1 LGHDT and CDR2 YNNKEL (reference sequence). Trimming took off 1 base at V and 3 bases at J, with 12 bases between the two ends. In nucleotides, the CDR3 is TGTGCCAGCAGCCAAGGGCACGGGAGGGACACTGAAGCTTTCTTT. Amino acid sequence: CASSQGHGRDTEAFF.

CDR3 DNA: TGTGCCAGCAGCCAAGAGAGGAACAGGGTGGGAGAGACCCAGTACTTC. Protein sequence: CASSQERNRVGETQYF. This chain joins TRBV4-2 and TRBJ2-5; tentatively, D is TRBD1 (6 bases). With 0 bases removed from V and 4 bases from J, the gap between germline ends came to 15 bases. The germline V gene has CDR1 LGHNA and CDR2 YNFKEQ. The CDR3 is 16 amino acids.

The rearrangement uses TRBV2 and TRBJ1-2, with TRBD1 matching over 8 bases. From germline, CDR1 is SNHLY and CDR2 FYNNEI. Trimming took 4 bases from V and 1 from J; bases not matched to a gene: 2. The CDR3 consists of 14 residues. As DNA, the CDR3 is TGTGCCAGCAGTGGGGACAGGATTAACTATGGCTACACCTTC. Translation: CASSGDRINYGYTF.

The rearrangement links TRBV4-1 to TRBJ2-1, with TRBD1 matching 9 bases. The CDR3 sequence is 15 residues long. V was pared by 0 bases and J by 8 bases, with 5 bases of the junction left unmatched. Germline V gives CDR1 MGHRA, CDR2 YSYEKL. DNA of the CDR3: TGCGCCAGCAGCCAAGAGGGACAGGGCACCTATGAGCAGTTCTTC. Its translation: CASSQEGQGTYEQFF.

The J gene is TRBJ1-6, the V gene TRBV3-1 (or the pseudogene TRBV3-2); D unresolved. The V end was cut by 8 bases, the J end by 7 bases, with 15 bases between. The germline V gene has CDR1 LGHDT and CDR2 YNNKEL (reference sequence). The CDR3 spans 14 residues. The CDR3 sequence: CASSQTEVNSPLHF. Written as DNA, the CDR3 is TGTGCCAGCTCTCAGACGGAGGTGAATTCACCCCTCCACTTT.